This T cell receptor (beta chain) was identified during a study of T cell repertoires in cytomegalovirus infection (dated by TCRdb to between 2018 and 2021). The study in broad terms: Alongside well-studied HLA-B-restricted epitopes, the peptide stimulations were aimed at recently identified HLA-C-restricted CMV epitopes, whose presentation resists viral immunomodulation. Donor HLA type was relevant to the analysis, as public TCR beta signatures indicated carriage of CMV infection together with the matching HLA type.

What the research found in general, with its limitations: In the ex vivo response, HLA-C-restricted CMV-specific TCR beta clonotypes were dominant, and in two of eight donors the single most frequent clonotype came from this HLA-C-restricted group. In both this cohort and an independent cohort of several hundred donors, the cumulative frequency of public TCR beta family members distinguished carriers of CMV infection plus the relevant HLA type.

For this clonotype: It lacks a known antigen. Within one base of it there is no much larger clone, and no base qualities were kept.

In the paper's terms, the treatment or condition label means: in vitro stimulation with specific CMV peptide epitopes to enrich CMV-specific T cells. V gives up 5 bases and J gives up 2 bases, and the segment between their germline ends measures 15 bases. CDR1 and CDR2, per the germline V gene, are SGHVS and FQNEAQ. Taken from cysteine to phenylalanine, the CDR3 has 15 residues. The read is trimmed to its CDR3 DNA, 45 bases read in frame from base 1. The instrument was an Illumina HiSeq 1500. TCRdb ran its own pipeline on the public reads, namely fastp trimming at Q25 and MiXCR clone calling, and kept in-frame beta chains. Each entry is one CDR3 protein sequence, shown with its most common DNA and genes. This sample gives 450,000 to 550,000 distinct CDR3 sequences in total; 40% to 50% of them show up just once. The top ten hold about 41% of the sample.

The source was cultured PBMCs, collected from culture after CMV antigen stimulation. This TCR derives from a human donor in good health (CMV status not recorded). Some clones in this sample may be carry-over from other donors' samples. Rearrangement joined TRBV7-8 to TRBJ1-2, and possibly TRBD1, on 5 matching bases. The nucleotides read TGTGCCAGCAGCCCACTTGGGGGATTGAACTATGGCTACACCTTC. Protein translation: CASSPLGGLNYGYTF.